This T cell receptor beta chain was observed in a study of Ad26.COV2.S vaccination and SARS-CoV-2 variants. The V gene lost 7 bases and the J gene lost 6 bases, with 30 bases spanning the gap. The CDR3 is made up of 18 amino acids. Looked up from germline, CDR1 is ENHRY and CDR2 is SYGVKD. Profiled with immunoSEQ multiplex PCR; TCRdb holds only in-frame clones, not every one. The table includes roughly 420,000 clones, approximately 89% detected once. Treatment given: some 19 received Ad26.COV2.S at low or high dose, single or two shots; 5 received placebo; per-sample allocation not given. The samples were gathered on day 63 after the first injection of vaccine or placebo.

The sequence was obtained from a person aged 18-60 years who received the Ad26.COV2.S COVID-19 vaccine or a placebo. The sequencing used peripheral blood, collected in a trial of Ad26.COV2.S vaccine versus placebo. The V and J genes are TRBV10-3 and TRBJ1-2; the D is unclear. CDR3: CAITPKFLVRNYFHGYTF. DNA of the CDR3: TGTGCCATCACTCCGAAATTTCTTGTCAGAAATTACTTCCATGGCTACACCTTC.